Listed below are T cell receptor beta chains from one sample, sequenced in a study of blood T cell repertoires in COVID-19. TCRdb keeps only in-frame clones here, not all; method: immunoSEQ multiplex PCR. The sample lists 100,000 or so clones, around four fifths seen once, with 12% in the top ten. The sequencing input was peripheral blood. Receptors were obtained from a woman aged 70-85 years with acute or convalescent COVID-19. Both conserved end residues are part of each CDR3. The order of the fields is D gene, J gene, CDR3 length, V gene, clone size, CDR3 protein, CDR3 DNA. D genes are given only for firm matches. Some rows have no size entry. The others give once, few or many, or a class for an expanded clone.

TRBD1	TRBJ1-1	15	TRBV7-2	.	CASIPGTGGHTEAFF	TGTGCCAGCATCCCAGGGACAGGAGGGCACACTGAAGCTTTCTTT
.	TRBJ2-1	13	TRBV7-9	few	CASSLSRSPEQFF	TGTGCCAGCAGCTTAAGTCGGTCACCCGAGCAGTTCTTC
.	TRBJ2-2	15	TRBV25-1	few	CASSALDRNTGELFF	TGTGCCAGCAGTGCCCTGGACAGGAACACCGGGGAGCTGTTTTTT
TRBD1	TRBJ2-5	16	TRBV7-6	.	CASSSSPGQLQETQYF	TGTGCCAGCAGCTCGTCCCCGGGACAGCTCCAAGAGACCCAGTACTTC
TRBD2	TRBJ2-3	15	TRBV6-5	few	CASSLLAGGGDTQYF	TGTGCCAGCAGTTTACTAGCGGGGGGCGGAGATACGCAGTATTTT
.	TRBJ2-2	12	TRBV10-3	.	CAITGAPGELFF	TGTGCCATCACAGGGGCCCCCGGGGAGCTGTTTTTT
TRBD1	TRBJ1-2	16	TRBV3-1/TRBV3-2	.	CASSQDKGQGDYGYTF	TGTGCCAGCAGCCAAGATAAGGGACAGGGTGACTATGGCTACACCTTC
.	TRBJ1-2	13	TRBV12-3/TRBV12-4	.	CASSPRQNKGYTF	TGTGCCAGCAGTCCAAGACAGAATAAGGGCTACACCTTC
.	TRBJ1-6	13	TRBV7-9	once	CASSPRVDSPLHF	TGTGCCAGCAGCCCCAGGGTAGACTCACCCCTCCACTTT
.	TRBJ1-3	14	TRBV30	few	CAWSVLGGGNTIYF	TGTGCCTGGAGTGTACTGGGGGGTGGAAACACCATATATTTT
.	TRBJ1-1	14	TRBV2	.	CASSDFSGVTEAFF	TGTGCCAGCAGTGATTTTTCAGGGGTCACTGAAGCTTTCTTT
.	TRBJ2-4	16	TRBV27	.	CASTPLGGLAKNIQYF	TGTGCCAGCACCCCCCTAGGCGGACTAGCCAAAAACATTCAGTACTTC
TRBD2	TRBJ2-2	17	TRBV4-2	.	CASSQVRSGGEVGELFF	TGTGCCAGCAGCCAAGTTCGCAGCGGGGGGGAGGTCGGGGAGCTGTTTTTT
.	TRBJ1-1	13	TRBV6-2/TRBV6-3	.	CASSLRVNTEAFF	TGTGCCAGCAGTCTCCGAGTGAACACTGAAGCTTTCTTT
.	TRBJ1-2	12	TRBV30	.	CAWSWGTGGYTF	TGTGCCTGGAGTTGGGGAACGGGGGGCTACACCTTC
TRBD1	TRBJ1-1	11	TRBV5-8	.	CASSRGLGAFF	TGTGCCAGCAGTAGGGGGCTTGGAGCTTTCTTT
.	TRBJ1-2	15	TRBV5-6	.	CASSSATGDEEGYTF	TGTGCCAGCAGCTCGGCCACGGGAGATGAGGAGGGCTACACCTTC
TRBD1	TRBJ1-4	14	TRBV30	.	CAWSRTGGNEKLFF	TGTGCCTGGAGTCGTACAGGGGGTAATGAAAAACTGTTTTTT